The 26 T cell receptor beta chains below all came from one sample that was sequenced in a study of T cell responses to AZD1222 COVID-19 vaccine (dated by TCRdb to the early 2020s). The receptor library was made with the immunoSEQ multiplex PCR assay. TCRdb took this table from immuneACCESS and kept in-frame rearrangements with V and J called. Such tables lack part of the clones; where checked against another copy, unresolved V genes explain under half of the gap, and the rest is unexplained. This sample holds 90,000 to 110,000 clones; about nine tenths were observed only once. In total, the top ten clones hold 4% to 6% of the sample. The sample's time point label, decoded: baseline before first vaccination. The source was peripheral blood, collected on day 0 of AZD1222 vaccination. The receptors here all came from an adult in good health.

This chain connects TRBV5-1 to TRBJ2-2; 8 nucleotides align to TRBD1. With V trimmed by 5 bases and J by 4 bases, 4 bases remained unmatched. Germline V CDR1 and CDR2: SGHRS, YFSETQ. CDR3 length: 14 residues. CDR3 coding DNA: TGCGCCAGCAGGTGGGACAGGTTCACCGGGGAGCTGTTTTTT. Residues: CASRWDRFTGELFF.

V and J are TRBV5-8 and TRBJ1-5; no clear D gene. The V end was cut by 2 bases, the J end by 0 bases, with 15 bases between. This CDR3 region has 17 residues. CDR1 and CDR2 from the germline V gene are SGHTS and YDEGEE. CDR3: CASSFLIQVYSNQPQHF. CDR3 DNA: TGTGCCAGCAGCTTTCTTATCCAGGTCTATAGCAATCAGCCCCAGCATTTT.

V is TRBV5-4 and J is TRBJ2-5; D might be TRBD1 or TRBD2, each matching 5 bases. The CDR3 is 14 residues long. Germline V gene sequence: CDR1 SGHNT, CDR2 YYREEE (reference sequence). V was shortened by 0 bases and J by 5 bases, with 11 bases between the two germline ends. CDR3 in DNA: TGTGCCAGCAGCTTGGAGGGGACGAGGGAGACCCAGTACTTC. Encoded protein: CASSLEGTRETQYF. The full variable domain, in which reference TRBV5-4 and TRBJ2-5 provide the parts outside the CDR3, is ETGVTQSPTHLIKTRGQQVTLRCSSQSGHNTVSWYQQALGQGPQFIFQYYREEENGRGNFPPRFSGLQFPNYSSELNVNALELDDSALYLCASSLEGTRETQYFGPGTRLLVL.

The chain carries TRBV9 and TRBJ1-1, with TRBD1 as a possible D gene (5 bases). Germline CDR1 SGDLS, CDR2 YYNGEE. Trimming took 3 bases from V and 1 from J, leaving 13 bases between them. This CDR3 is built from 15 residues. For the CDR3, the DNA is TGTGCCAGCAGCGCCAATTATGGACAGAACACTGAAGCTTTCTTT. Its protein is CASSANYGQNTEAFF.

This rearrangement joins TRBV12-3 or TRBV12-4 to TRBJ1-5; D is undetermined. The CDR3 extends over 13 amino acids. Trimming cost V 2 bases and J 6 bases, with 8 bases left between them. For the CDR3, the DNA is TGTGCCAGCAGTTTAAGTCCGGGTCAGCCCCAGCATTTT. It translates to CASSLSPGQPQHF.

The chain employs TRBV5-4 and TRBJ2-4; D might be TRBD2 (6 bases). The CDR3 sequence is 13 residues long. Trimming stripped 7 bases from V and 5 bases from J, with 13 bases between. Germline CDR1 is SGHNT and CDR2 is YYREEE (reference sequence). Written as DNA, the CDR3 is TGTGCCAGCTCCGCCGGGGGACAAAACATTCAGTACTTC. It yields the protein CASSAGGQNIQYF.

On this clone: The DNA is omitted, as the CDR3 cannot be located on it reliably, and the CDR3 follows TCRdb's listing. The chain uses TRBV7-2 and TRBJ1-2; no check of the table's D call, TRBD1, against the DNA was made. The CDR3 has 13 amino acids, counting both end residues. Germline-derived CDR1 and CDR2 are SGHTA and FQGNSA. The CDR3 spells CASSFGQGASHTF.

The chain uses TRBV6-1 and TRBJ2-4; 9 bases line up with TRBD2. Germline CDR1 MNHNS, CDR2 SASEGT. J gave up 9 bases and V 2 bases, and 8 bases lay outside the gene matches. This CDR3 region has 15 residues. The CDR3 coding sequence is TGTGCCAGCAGTGAATTGGCGGGGGGGCCTGGCATTCAGTACTTC. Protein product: CASSELAGGPGIQYF.

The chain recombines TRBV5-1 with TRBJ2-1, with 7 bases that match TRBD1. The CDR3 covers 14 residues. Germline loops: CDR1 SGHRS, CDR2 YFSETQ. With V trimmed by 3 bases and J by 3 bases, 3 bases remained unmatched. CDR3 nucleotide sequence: TGCGCCAGCAGCTCCGGACAGGACTACAATGAGCAGTTCTTC. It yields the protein CASSSGQDYNEQFF.

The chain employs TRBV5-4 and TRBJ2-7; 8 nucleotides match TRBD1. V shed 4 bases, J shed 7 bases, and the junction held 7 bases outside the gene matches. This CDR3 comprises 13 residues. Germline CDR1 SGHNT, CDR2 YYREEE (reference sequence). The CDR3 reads CASSKDRVGEQYF. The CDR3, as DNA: TGTGCCAGCAGCAAGGACAGGGTGGGAGAGCAGTACTTC.

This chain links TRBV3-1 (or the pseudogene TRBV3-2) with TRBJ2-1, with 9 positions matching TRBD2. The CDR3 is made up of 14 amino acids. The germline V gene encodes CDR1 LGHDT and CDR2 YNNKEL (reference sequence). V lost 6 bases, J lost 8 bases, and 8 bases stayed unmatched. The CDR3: CASRGLAGIDEQFF. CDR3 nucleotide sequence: TGTGCCAGCAGGGGCCTAGCGGGAATCGATGAGCAGTTCTTC.

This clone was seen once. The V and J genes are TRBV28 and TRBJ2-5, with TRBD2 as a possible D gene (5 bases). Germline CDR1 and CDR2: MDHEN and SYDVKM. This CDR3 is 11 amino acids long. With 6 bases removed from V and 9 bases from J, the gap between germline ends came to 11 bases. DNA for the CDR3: TGTGCCAGCAGGGAACTAGGTTCCCAGTACTTC. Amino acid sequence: CASRELGSQYF.

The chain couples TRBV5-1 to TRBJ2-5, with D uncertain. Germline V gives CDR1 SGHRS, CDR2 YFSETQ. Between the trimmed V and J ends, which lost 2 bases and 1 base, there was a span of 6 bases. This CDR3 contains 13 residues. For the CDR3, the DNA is TGCGCCAGCAGCTTACCAGGCCAAGAGACCCAGTACTTC. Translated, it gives CASSLPGQETQYF.

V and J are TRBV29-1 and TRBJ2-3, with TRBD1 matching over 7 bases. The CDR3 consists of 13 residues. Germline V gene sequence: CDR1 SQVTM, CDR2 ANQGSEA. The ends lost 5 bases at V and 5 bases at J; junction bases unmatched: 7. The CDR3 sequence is CSVTRQGGDTQYF. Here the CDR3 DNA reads TGCAGCGTTACCCGACAGGGTGGAGATACGCAGTATTTT.

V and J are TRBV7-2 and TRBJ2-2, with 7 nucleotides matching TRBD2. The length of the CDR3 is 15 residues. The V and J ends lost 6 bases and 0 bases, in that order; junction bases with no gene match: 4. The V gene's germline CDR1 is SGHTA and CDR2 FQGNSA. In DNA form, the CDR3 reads TGTGCCAGCAGGGAGCGGGGAGCGAACACCGGGGAGCTGTTTTTT. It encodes CASRERGANTGELFF.

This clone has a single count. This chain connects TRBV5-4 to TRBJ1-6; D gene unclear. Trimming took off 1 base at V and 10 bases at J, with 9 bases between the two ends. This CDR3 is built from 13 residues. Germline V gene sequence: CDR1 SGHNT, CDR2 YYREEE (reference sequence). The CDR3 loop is CASSLNSGSPLHF. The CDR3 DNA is TGTGCCAGCAGCTTGAATAGCGGCTCACCCCTCCACTTT.

The CDR3, as DNA: TGCAGTGCTAGTTCGCCGCAGGGCAATCAGCCCCAGCATTTT. Residues: CSASSPQGNQPQHF. J is TRBJ1-5 and V is TRBV20-1; D gene unclear. The V gene lost 3 bases and the J gene lost 2 bases, with 11 bases spanning the gap. The CDR3 has 14 residues. Germline loops: CDR1 DFQATT, CDR2 SNEGSKA (reference sequence).

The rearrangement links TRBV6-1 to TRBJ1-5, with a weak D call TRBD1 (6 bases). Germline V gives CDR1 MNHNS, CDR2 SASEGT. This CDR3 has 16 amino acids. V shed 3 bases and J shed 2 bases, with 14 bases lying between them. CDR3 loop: CASSDRGGGGNQPQHF. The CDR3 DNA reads TGTGCCAGCAGTGATCGGGGAGGGGGAGGCAATCAGCCCCAGCATTTT.

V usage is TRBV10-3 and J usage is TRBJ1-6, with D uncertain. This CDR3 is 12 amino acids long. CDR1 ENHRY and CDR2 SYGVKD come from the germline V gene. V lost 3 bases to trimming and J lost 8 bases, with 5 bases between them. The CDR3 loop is CAISDSDSPLHF. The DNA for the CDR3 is TGTGCCATCAGTGACAGTGATTCACCCCTCCACTTT.

CDR3 region: CASSPFAGELFF. The CDR3 nucleotides read TGTGCCAGCAGCCCCTTCGCCGGGGAGCTGTTTTTT. This chain joins TRBV3-1 (or the pseudogene TRBV3-2) and TRBJ2-2; D is unclear. The CDR3 runs 12 residues. CDR1 and CDR2 from the germline V gene are LGHDT and YNNKEL (reference sequence). Deletions cut 4 bases from V and 6 bases from J, with 6 bases between.

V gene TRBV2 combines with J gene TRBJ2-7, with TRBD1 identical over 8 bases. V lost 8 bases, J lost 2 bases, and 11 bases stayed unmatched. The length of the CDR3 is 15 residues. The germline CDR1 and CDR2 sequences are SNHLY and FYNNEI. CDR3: CASADQGQAAYEQYF. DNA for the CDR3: TGTGCCAGCGCCGATCAGGGACAGGCCGCCTACGAGCAGTACTTC.

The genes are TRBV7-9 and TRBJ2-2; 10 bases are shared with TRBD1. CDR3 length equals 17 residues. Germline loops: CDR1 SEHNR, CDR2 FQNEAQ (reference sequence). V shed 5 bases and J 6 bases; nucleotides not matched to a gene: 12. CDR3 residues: CASSPLRDRGVSGELFF. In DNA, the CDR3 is TGTGCCAGCAGCCCTCTCCGGGACAGGGGAGTGTCCGGGGAGCTGTTTTTT.

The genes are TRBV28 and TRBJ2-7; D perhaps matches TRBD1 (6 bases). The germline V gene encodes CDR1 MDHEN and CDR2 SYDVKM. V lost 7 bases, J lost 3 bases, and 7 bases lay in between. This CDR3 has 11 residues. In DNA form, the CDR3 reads TGTGCCAGCAACAGGGACTACGAGCAGTACTTC. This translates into CASNRDYEQYF.

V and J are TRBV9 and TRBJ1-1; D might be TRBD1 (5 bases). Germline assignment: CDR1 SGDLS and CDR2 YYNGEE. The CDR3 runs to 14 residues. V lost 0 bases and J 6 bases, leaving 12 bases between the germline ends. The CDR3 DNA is TGTGCCAGCAGCGTAGATGGGGCTAGCGCTGAAGCTTTCTTT. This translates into CASSVDGASAEAFF.

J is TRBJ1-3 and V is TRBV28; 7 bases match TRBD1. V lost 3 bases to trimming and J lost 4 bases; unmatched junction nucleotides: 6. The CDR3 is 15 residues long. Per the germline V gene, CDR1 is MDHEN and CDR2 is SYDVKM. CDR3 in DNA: TGTGCCAGCAGTTTCAGGGGGATAGCCGGAAACACCATATATTTT. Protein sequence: CASSFRGIAGNTIYF.

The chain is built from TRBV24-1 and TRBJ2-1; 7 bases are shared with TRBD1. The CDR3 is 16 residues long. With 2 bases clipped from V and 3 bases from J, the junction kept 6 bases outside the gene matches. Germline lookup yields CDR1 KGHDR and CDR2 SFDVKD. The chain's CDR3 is CATSDSGQVNYNEQFF. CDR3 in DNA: TGTGCCACCAGTGATTCCGGACAGGTAAACTACAATGAGCAGTTCTTC.